This T cell receptor (beta chain) was recorded in a study of cytomegalovirus exposure and HLA in healthy donors. Researchers ran the PCR with 60 Vbeta and 13 Jbeta primers. Assay used: immunoSEQ multiplex PCR; TCRdb lists only in-frame clones, some missing. The table has some 98,000 clones, roughly four fifths seen once. This clone has just one count. Its antigen is as yet unknown. Study conclusions and caveats: A later analysis linked a missense variant in DCLRE1C to the trimming of TCR beta V and J genes. Most of the TCR beta V segments (in an earlier analysis) were productive either about 87% or about 30% of the time.

Germline CDR1 is SSHAT and CDR2 is FNYEAQ (reference sequence). Trimming took off 5 bases at V and 8 bases at J, with 13 bases between the two ends. The length of the CDR3 is 13 residues. The sequencing input was PBMCs. The receptor's source is a human donor in good health. The genes are TRBV7-7 and TRBJ1-3, with D unclear. The CDR3 protein is CASSPITEDTIYF. The CDR3, as DNA: TGTGCCAGCAGCCCTATAACGGAGGACACCATATATTTT. Drawing the rest from reference TRBV7-7 and TRBJ1-3, the complete variable domain is GAGVSQSPRYKVTKRGQDVTLRCDPISSHATLYWYQQALGQGPEFLTYFNYEAQPDKSGLPSDRFSAERPEGSISTLTIQRTEQRDSAMYRCASSPITEDTIYFGEGSWLTVV.